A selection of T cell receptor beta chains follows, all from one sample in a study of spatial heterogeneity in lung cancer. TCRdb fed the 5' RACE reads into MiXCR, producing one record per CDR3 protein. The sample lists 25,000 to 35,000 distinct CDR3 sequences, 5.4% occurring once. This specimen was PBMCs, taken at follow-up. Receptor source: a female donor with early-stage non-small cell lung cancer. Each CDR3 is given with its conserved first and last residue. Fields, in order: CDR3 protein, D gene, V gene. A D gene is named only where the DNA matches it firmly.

CASRGSTDTQYF	-	TRBV28
CASSLVQGLSYEQYF	-	TRBV7-8
CASSPRLQETQYF	-	TRBV7-2
CSARAYDRGNEQYF	TRBD1	TRBV20-1
CASSYDPTRNTEAFF	-	TRBV6-5
CASSPDRDSNTIYF	TRBD1	TRBV12-3/TRBV12-4
CSVDRGHQETQYF	-	TRBV29-1
CATSQGAPYNEQFF	TRBD1	TRBV28
CASSRPRGQDTPRVETQYF	TRBD1	TRBV27
CAWKGGSPYNEQFF	TRBD2	TRBV30
CASSQEPVGRDEAFF	-	TRBV4-3
CSARNTHPNSGSSYEQYF	TRBD2	TRBV20-1
CASSFGGLDREQYF	-	TRBV28
CASSSRAGGPHEQYF	TRBD2	TRBV28
CASSFARGELFF	-	TRBV7-2
CASSLRAVEQFF	-	TRBV5-4
CASSQEIGGLYEQYF	-	TRBV4-2
CASSPTPGTYTQYF	-	TRBV5-1
CASSYSRGGVLTLGGYEQYF	TRBD2	TRBV6-5
CALAGSTAYEQYF	-	TRBV30
CASSQELVATEAFF	-	TRBV14
CASSPGGPGANVLTF	TRBD2	TRBV12-3/TRBV12-4